The clone carrying this TCR beta chain was observed at least ten times. As yet, its antigen is unknown. The sample is drawn from a study of T cells in Graves' hyperthyroidism and ophthalmopathy. The study, taken as a whole, reports: By a 13 V-J model, ophthalmopathy was set apart from stable hyperthyroidism. Before onset, ophthalmopathy was predicted by the model a median 6.5 months earlier.

RNA transcripts yielded amplified TCR beta CDR3 regions. HTBI primers drove first-round RT-PCR of the TCR CDR3. TCRdb processed the multiplex PCR reads anew with MiXCR; each CDR3 protein has one entry. Altogether over 650,000 distinct CDR3 sequences are present, over 15% being singletons, with the ten largest covering under 9.5%. The study enrolled patients aged 18 to 65 with newly diagnosed hyperthyroidism of under 2 months' duration. Cells are PBMCs isolated from around 9.4 ml of fresh blood. CDR1 and CDR2 from the germline V gene are MNHNS and SASEGT. With V trimmed by 2 bases and J by 2 bases, 5 bases remained unmatched. The CDR3 has 16 amino acids.

The specimen sequenced was blood. The genes are TRBV6-1 and TRBJ1-5; the match to TRBD1 covers 8 bases. This TCR was recovered from a man younger than 30 with Graves' hyperthyroidism. The CDR3 here is CASSERQGARNQPQHF. CDR3 bases: TGTGCCAGCAGTGAAAGGCAGGGGGCACGCAATCAGCCCCAGCATTTT.